The 21 T cell receptor beta chains below come from one sample, sequenced in a study of T cells in Graves' hyperthyroidism and ophthalmopathy. RNA transcripts provided the source from which TCR beta CDR3 regions were amplified. The TCR CDR3 first-round RT-PCR relied on the HTBI primer set. TCRdb independently ran MiXCR on the multiplex PCR reads; one entry per CDR3 protein. The data hold about 560,000 distinct CDR3 sequences, with over 15% observed a single time. Material for sequencing was blood. These receptors were obtained from a young woman with Graves' hyperthyroidism.

This chain uses TRBV2 with TRBJ1-1; 10 bases fit TRBD1. There are 16 residues in the CDR3. CDR1 is SNHLY, CDR2 FYNNEI, per germline. The V and J ends lost 6 bases and 2 bases, in that order; junction bases with no gene match: 9. The CDR3 DNA is TGTGCCAGCAGAGCCTTGGGGACAGGGGCAAACACTGAAGCTTTCTTT. Its translation: CASRALGTGANTEAFF.

This clonotype has more than one count but fewer than ten. The rearrangement joins TRBV29-1 to TRBJ2-1, with 13 bases aligning to TRBD2. This CDR3 spans 24 amino acids. Losses at the gene ends were 7 bases for V and 0 bases for J; bases not matched to a gene: 30. The germline V gene has CDR1 SQVTM and CDR2 ANQGSEA. CDR3: CSAFGQHPGLAGKNIRSSYNEQFF. As DNA, the CDR3 is TGCAGCGCTTTCGGTCAGCATCCGGGACTAGCGGGAAAAAATATTAGGAGCTCCTACAATGAGCAGTTCTTC.

This clonotype was found many times. This chain links TRBV2 with TRBJ2-7, with TRBD1 matching 8 bases. The V gene end was trimmed by 8 bases and the J gene end by 0 bases; junction bases not matched to a gene: 6. Germline lookup yields CDR1 SNHLY and CDR2 FYNNEI. The CDR3 consists of 14 residues. CDR3 in DNA: TGTGCCAGCTTGACAGGGGTCGACTCCTACGAGCAGTACTTC. It translates to CASLTGVDSYEQYF.

This clonotype was observed at least ten times. The CDR3 DNA reads TGTGCCAGCAGCCCCCGGGACACCTATAACTATGGCTACACCTTC. The encoded protein is CASSPRDTYNYGYTF. This sequence joins TRBV11-3 and TRBJ1-2; possible D gene TRBD1, 6 bases. V shed 5 bases and J shed 1 base, with 14 bases lying between them. The CDR3 runs to 15 residues. The germline CDR1 and CDR2 sequences are SGHNT and YENEEA.

The chain carries TRBV30 and TRBJ1-6; 8 bases are a match to TRBD1. Germline V gives CDR1 GTSNPN, CDR2 SVGIG (reference sequence). This CDR3 comprises 12 residues. Germline trimming cut 7 bases from V and 7 bases from J; bases unmatched to any gene: 3. The CDR3 nucleotides read TGTGCCTCGGACAGGGAAAATTCACCCCTCCACTTT. Translation gives CASDRENSPLHF.

This clonotype came up many times. The chain employs TRBV11-3 and TRBJ2-5; D call uncertain. V dropped 0 bases and J dropped 5 bases, with 4 bases sitting between them. Germline V gene lookup returns CDR1 SGHNT and CDR2 YENEEA. The CDR3 contains 12 residues. The chain's CDR3 is CASSLDLETQYF. The CDR3 DNA reads TGTGCCAGCAGCTTAGATTTGGAGACCCAGTACTTC.

This clonotype was found many times. The chain couples TRBV12-3 or TRBV12-4 to TRBJ1-1; no firm D call. The CDR3 length is 16 residues. Trimming removed 5 bases from V and 1 base from J, with 17 bases in between. This CDR3 reads CASSLRAPRQNTEAFF. The CDR3 nucleotides are TGTGCCAGCAGTCTCCGGGCCCCAAGACAGAACACTGAAGCTTTCTTT.

The rearrangement links TRBV19 to TRBJ1-4, with D perhaps matching TRBD1 (5 bases). The CDR3 spans 14 residues. The V gene's germline CDR1 is LNHDA and CDR2 SQIVND (reference sequence). Trimming left V 3 bases short and J 8 bases short, with 13 bases between. The CDR3 spells CASSMRGRPEKLFF. The CDR3, as DNA: TGTGCCAGTAGTATGAGGGGCAGGCCCGAAAAACTGTTTTTT.

This clonotype was detected ten times or more. This sequence joins TRBV29-1 and TRBJ2-7; 9 bases agree with TRBD1. V shed 1 base, J shed 2 bases, and the junction held 6 bases outside the gene matches. This CDR3 spans 15 amino acids. Germline lookup yields CDR1 SQVTM and CDR2 ANQGSEA. The CDR3 coding sequence is TGCAGCGTTGAAGGCCGGGGGGACAGGGCCTACGAGCAGTACTTC. It yields the protein CSVEGRGDRAYEQYF.

This clonotype was counted ten times or more. This rearrangement joins TRBV12-3 or TRBV12-4 to TRBJ2-3; 7 bases line up with TRBD2. There are 14 residues in the CDR3. Losses at the gene ends were 6 bases for V and 4 bases for J; bases not matched to a gene: 7. DNA of the CDR3: TGTGCCAGCAGCACTAGGACTAGAGCAGATACGCAGTATTTT. Residues: CASSTRTRADTQYF.

The chain couples TRBV12-3 or TRBV12-4 to TRBJ2-6, with D hard to call. Between the trimmed V and J ends, which lost 6 bases and 4 bases, there was a span of 16 bases. There are 16 residues in the CDR3. The CDR3 protein is CASSPPMGLGANVLTF. CDR3 DNA sequence: TGTGCCAGCAGCCCCCCCATGGGCCTGGGGGCCAACGTCCTGACTTTC.

The table lists this clonotype with a few counts. V gene TRBV5-1 combines with J gene TRBJ2-7; D uncertain. CDR3 size: 13 residues. Germline V gives CDR1 SGHRS, CDR2 YFSETQ. The V end lost 3 bases, the J end lost 3 bases, and 10 bases lay between the germline ends. The CDR3 DNA is TGCGCCAGCAGCTGGGCCACGGGCTACGAGCAGTACTTC. Its protein is CASSWATGYEQYF.

This clonotype appeared many times. The chain has TRBV12-3 or TRBV12-4 and TRBJ2-4; possible D gene TRBD2, 5 bases. V was shortened by 3 bases and J by 7 bases, with 13 bases between the two germline ends. The CDR3 runs to 14 residues. CDR3 sequence (DNA): TGTGCCAGCAGTTTTCGGGGAGTTGGGAACATTCAGTACTTC. Protein sequence: CASSFRGVGNIQYF.

At least ten counts were recorded for this clonotype. J is TRBJ2-7 and V is TRBV28; D may match TRBD1 or TRBD2 (7 bases each). Looked up from germline, CDR1 is MDHEN and CDR2 is SYDVKM. Trimming stripped 1 base from V and 7 bases from J, with 14 bases between. The CDR3 spans 14 residues. The CDR3 region is CASSLSAGGGEQYF. CDR3 bases: TGTGCCAGCAGTTTATCGGCAGGGGGGGGGGAGCAGTACTTC.

The table lists this clonotype with many counts. The chain is built from TRBV20-1 and TRBJ2-1; the D is unclear. This CDR3 is built from 13 residues. Germline lookup yields CDR1 DFQATT and CDR2 SNEGSKA (reference sequence). Deletions cut 5 bases from V and 8 bases from J, with 16 bases between. The CDR3 sequence is CSAVLVPVDEQFF. CDR3 DNA: TGCAGTGCTGTACTCGTGCCCGTCGATGAGCAGTTCTTC.

The sample holds many counts of this clonotype. The chain is built from TRBV5-1 and TRBJ1-2; D not certain. The CDR3 consists of 13 residues. Germline CDR1 is SGHRS and CDR2 is YFSETQ. V lost 0 bases to trimming and J lost 5 bases, with 8 bases between them. CDR3 sequence reads: CASSLDPEYGYTF. The DNA of the CDR3 is TGCGCCAGCAGCTTGGATCCGGAGTATGGCTACACCTTC. Full variable domain (remainder filled in from reference TRBV5-1 and TRBJ1-2): KAGVTQTPRYLIKTRGQQVTLSCSPISGHRSVSWYQQTPGQGLQFLFEYFSETQRNKGNFPGRFSGRQFSNSRSEMNVSTLELGDSALYLCASSLDPEYGYTFGSGTRLTVV.

The chain is built from TRBV20-1 and TRBJ2-3; 10 positions match TRBD2. The CDR3 sequence is 15 residues long. With V trimmed by 3 bases and J by 5 bases, 8 bases remained unmatched. CDR1 and CDR2 (germline): DFQATT, SNEGSKA (reference sequence). The CDR3 here is CSASSGTSAEDTQYF. CDR3 in DNA: TGCAGTGCTAGTTCCGGGACTAGCGCTGAAGATACGCAGTATTTT.

This clonotype was seen repeatedly, ten times or more. The J gene is TRBJ2-1, the V gene TRBV28, with 12 bases that match TRBD2. Germline CDR1 is MDHEN and CDR2 is SYDVKM. This CDR3 contains 18 residues. J gave up 0 bases and V 6 bases, and 9 bases lay outside the gene matches. CDR3: CASSPRLAGESSYNEQFF. For the CDR3, the DNA is TGTGCCAGCAGCCCTCGACTAGCGGGGGAGAGCTCCTACAATGAGCAGTTCTTC.

The CDR3 region is CASGLVLGATQYSGNTIYF. Written as DNA, the CDR3 is TGTGCTAGTGGTTTGGTACTCGGAGCCACCCAATACTCTGGAAACACCATATATTTT. V usage is TRBV12-5 and J usage is TRBJ1-3; D is unresolved. The length of the CDR3 is 19 residues. The germline V gene encodes CDR1 LGHNT and CDR2 FRNRAP. Trimming shortened V by 0 bases and J by 0 bases, and 18 bases separated the two germline ends.

This clonotype was seen a handful of times. The CDR3 nucleotides read TGTGCCAGCAGCCCCCGACTAGCGGGGGGGCTTTACAATGAGCAGTTCTTC. This gives the protein CASSPRLAGGLYNEQFF. The V gene is TRBV7-2, the J gene TRBJ2-1; 14 bases are a match to TRBD2. The germline CDR1 and CDR2 sequences are SGHTA and FQGNSA. The CDR3 is 17 amino acids. With V trimmed by 5 bases and J by 4 bases, 7 bases remained unmatched.

There are many counts of this clonotype. The chain recombines TRBV18 with TRBJ1-4; D is undetermined. Trimming left V 6 bases short and J 3 bases short, with 8 bases between. Germline V gene data show CDR1 as KGHSH and CDR2 as LQKENI. The CDR3 totals 13 residues. The CDR3 loop is CASSTDANEKLFF. The CDR3, as DNA: TGTGCCAGCTCGACGGATGCTAATGAAAAACTGTTTTTT.